One sample yielded the 7 T cell receptor beta chains listed below, sequenced in a study of blood T cell repertoires in COVID-19. Generated by immunoSEQ multiplex PCR, the TCRdb table keeps only in-frame clones and is missing some. Among some 150,000 clones listed, 60% to 85% were seen once. The specimen sequenced was peripheral blood. The receptors here all came from a woman of 80 years or more with active or convalescent COVID-19.

This clone was counted a single time. V usage is TRBV4-1 and J usage is TRBJ2-6, with D maybe TRBD2 (6 bases). CDR1 is MGHRA and CDR2 is YSYEKL in the germline V gene. The V gene lost 0 bases and the J gene lost 12 bases, with 18 bases spanning the gap. CDR3 size: 16 residues. CDR3 residues: CASSQELGLTAGVLTF. CDR3 nucleotide sequence: TGCGCCAGCAGCCAAGAGTTGGGACTCACCGCCGGCGTCCTGACTTTC.

Concerning this clone: One junction end disagrees with the germline gene, perhaps due to a read error. V and J are TRBV7-7 and TRBJ1-5, with D unresolved. The V gene's germline CDR1 is SSHAT and CDR2 FNYEAQ (reference sequence). The CDR3 length is 15 residues. The CDR3 loop is CASSLLLGAGQPQHF. CDR3 nucleotides: TGTGCTAGCAGCTTACTGCTGGGCGCGGGTCAGCCCCAGCATTTT.

This chain uses TRBV5-5 with TRBJ1-6; the D gene is possibly TRBD1 (6 bases). The germline gives CDR1 SGHKS, CDR2 YYEKEE (reference sequence). This CDR3 is 16 amino acids long. V was pared by 0 bases and J by 4 bases, with 11 bases between. In DNA form, the CDR3 reads TGTGCCAGCAGCTTGGGGCAGGGGAATTATAATTCACCCCTCCACTTT. It specifies CASSLGQGNYNSPLHF.

The chain has TRBV6-1 and TRBJ2-4; TRBD2 matches at 7 bases. The CDR3 extends over 15 amino acids. Per germline, CDR1 MNHNS and CDR2 SASEGT. Germline trimming cut 0 bases from V and 3 bases from J; bases unmatched to any gene: 2. The CDR3 protein is CASSEASGGKNIQYF. The CDR3 bases are TGTGCCAGCAGTGAAGCATCGGGAGGCAAAAACATTCAGTACTTC.

CDR3 protein: CASSLSGGAWFF. The CDR3 nucleotides read TGCGCCAGCAGCCTAAGCGGGGGGGCCTGGTTCTTC. This rearrangement joins TRBV5-1 to TRBJ2-1; 10 nucleotides match TRBD2. Germline V lookup: CDR1 SGHRS, CDR2 YFSETQ. The ends lost 4 bases at V and 15 bases at J; junction bases unmatched: 7. This CDR3 is 12 amino acids long.

This chain links TRBV11-2 with TRBJ2-1; D is possibly TRBD1 (5 bases). Germline values: CDR1 SGHAT, CDR2 FQNNGV. V dropped 6 bases and J dropped 4 bases, with 7 bases sitting between them. The CDR3 totals 12 residues. CDR3 residues: CASSRQYNEQFF. CDR3 coding DNA: TGTGCCAGCAGTCGACAGTACAATGAGCAGTTCTTC. Full variable domain (remainder filled in from reference TRBV11-2 and TRBJ2-1): EAGVAQSPRYKIIEKRQSVAFWCNPISGHATLYWYQQILGQGPKLLIQFQNNGVVDDSQLPKDRFSAERLKGVDSTLKIQPAKLEDSAVYLCASSRQYNEQFFGPGTRLTVL.

The J gene is TRBJ1-4, the V gene TRBV7-9; 9 positions agree with TRBD1. With 5 bases clipped from V and 7 bases from J, the junction kept 8 bases outside the gene matches. The CDR3 is 15 amino acids. The germline V gene has CDR1 SEHNR and CDR2 FQNEAQ (reference sequence). CDR3 coding DNA: TGTGCCAGCAGCCCTGGACAGGGGTGGCTTGAAAAACTGTTTTTT. It is translated as CASSPGQGWLEKLFF.